These T cell receptor beta chains were read from a single sample in a study of neurological immune-mediated disorders. TCRdb processed the 5' RACE reads anew with MiXCR; each CDR3 protein has one entry. The sample has around 31,000 distinct CDR3 sequences; about 4% are singletons. Material: CD4+ T cells from blood. The origin of the receptors is a middle-aged woman in good health. Both conserved end residues are part of each CDR3. The D gene is left open where the match is weak. Size tells how often a clone was seen (once, few, many) or the class of an expanded clone, and some rows leave it out.

CDR3 DNA: TGCAGTGCTAGAGATATTGTCAGCGGCACCGGGGAGCTGTTTTTT
CDR3 protein: CSARDIVSGTGELFF
J gene: TRBJ2-2
D gene: .
clone size: many
V gene: TRBV20-1

CDR3 DNA: TGTGCCAGCAGCTTGGCGTCGGGGTCTGAAGCTTTCTTT
CDR3 protein: CASSLASGSEAFF
J gene: TRBJ1-1
D gene: .
clone size: many
V gene: TRBV5-5

CDR3 DNA: TGTGCCAGCAGTTTGGGCGGGATAGGCACAGATACGCAGTATTTT
CDR3 protein: CASSLGGIGTDTQYF
J gene: TRBJ2-3
D gene: .
clone size: many
V gene: TRBV12-3/TRBV12-4

CDR3 DNA: TGTGCCAGCAGCCTGGTAGGACAGGGGCTCCACCCTTACCAAGGAAACACCATATATTTT
CDR3 protein: CASSLVGQGLHPYQGNTIYF
J gene: TRBJ1-3
D gene: TRBD1
clone size: many
V gene: TRBV14

CDR3 DNA: TGTGCCAGCAGCTTAGTGGGGGGACAGGGCGCGAACATTCAGTACTTC
CDR3 protein: CASSLVGGQGANIQYF
J gene: TRBJ2-4
D gene: TRBD1
clone size: many
V gene: TRBV11-2

CDR3 DNA: TGCAGTGCTAGAGGGGGGGGGGTGAATCAGCCCCAGCATTTT
CDR3 protein: CSARGGGVNQPQHF
J gene: TRBJ1-5
D gene: .
clone size: many
V gene: TRBV20-1

CDR3 DNA: TGCGCCAGCAGTGATGGCAGGGGAGAAGAAGCTTTCTTT
CDR3 protein: CASSDGRGEEAFF
J gene: TRBJ1-1
D gene: .
clone size: many
V gene: TRBV10-1

CDR3 DNA: TGCGCCAGCAGCTTGGCCGGGGCGGGGCTCGGATCACCCCTCCACTTT
CDR3 protein: CASSLAGAGLGSPLHF
J gene: TRBJ1-6
D gene: .
clone size: many
V gene: TRBV5-1

CDR3 DNA: TGCGCCAGCAGCTTGGATAGCGGCTTCTACGAGCAGTACTTC
CDR3 protein: CASSLDSGFYEQYF
J gene: TRBJ2-7
D gene: .
clone size: many
V gene: TRBV5-1

CDR3 DNA: TGCGCCAGCAGCTTGGCCGGCATCTCTGGAAACACCATATATTTT
CDR3 protein: CASSLAGISGNTIYF
J gene: TRBJ1-3
D gene: .
clone size: many
V gene: TRBV5-1

CDR3 DNA: TGTGCCAGCAGACCTCCCGGGACGACTGAAGCTTTCTTT
CDR3 protein: CASRPPGTTEAFF
J gene: TRBJ1-1
D gene: .
clone size: many
V gene: TRBV3-1

CDR3 DNA: TGTGCCACCAGCAGAGATTCGAGAATGGGTCAGCCCCAGCATTTT
CDR3 protein: CATSRDSRMGQPQHF
J gene: TRBJ1-5
D gene: .
clone size: many
V gene: TRBV15

CDR3 DNA: TGTGCCAGCAGCCCACAGGGGGGGATGAACACTGAAGCTTTCTTT
CDR3 protein: CASSPQGGMNTEAFF
J gene: TRBJ1-1
D gene: TRBD1
clone size: many
V gene: TRBV7-9

CDR3 DNA: TGCGCCAGCAGCTTAATATCTACTAATGAAAAACTGTTTTTT
CDR3 protein: CASSLISTNEKLFF
J gene: TRBJ1-4
D gene: .
clone size: many
V gene: TRBV5-1

CDR3 DNA: TGTGCCAGCAGCTTGGGAGTAGCGGGAGGACGGGCCCAGTACTTC
CDR3 protein: CASSLGVAGGRAQYF
J gene: TRBJ2-5
D gene: TRBD2
clone size: many
V gene: TRBV5-6

CDR3 DNA: TGTGCCAGCAGCTCATTTTCGCTGGGACTTTTTCCACCCCTCCACTTT
CDR3 protein: CASSSFSLGLFPPLHF
J gene: TRBJ1-6
D gene: .
clone size: many
V gene: TRBV7-9

CDR3 DNA: TGCGCCAGCAGCAGGTGGGAGGGAAGCAATGAGCAGTTCTTC
CDR3 protein: CASSRWEGSNEQFF
J gene: TRBJ2-1
D gene: TRBD2
clone size: many
V gene: TRBV5-1

CDR3 DNA: TGTGCCAGCTCACGGCAGCGATCCTACAATGAGCAGTTCTTC
CDR3 protein: CASSRQRSYNEQFF
J gene: TRBJ2-1
D gene: .
clone size: many
V gene: TRBV18

CDR3 DNA: TGCAGTGTCTCACCCGCGGGGCACTCGGCCTACAATGAGCAGTTCTTC
CDR3 protein: CSVSPAGHSAYNEQFF
J gene: TRBJ2-1
D gene: .
clone size: many
V gene: TRBV20-1

CDR3 DNA: TGTGCCAGCAGCCCTGGCAGTGGTACAGGGACCCAGTACTTC
CDR3 protein: CASSPGSGTGTQYF
J gene: TRBJ2-5
D gene: .
clone size: many
V gene: TRBV7-6

CDR3 DNA: TGTGCCAGCAGCGACCCCTACAATGAGCAGTTCTTC
CDR3 protein: CASSDPYNEQFF
J gene: TRBJ2-1
D gene: .
clone size: many
V gene: TRBV11-2

CDR3 DNA: TGTGCCAGCAGCGGGGGGGTAGTCTATGGCTACACCTTC
CDR3 protein: CASSGGVVYGYTF
J gene: TRBJ1-2
D gene: .
clone size: many
V gene: TRBV5-5

CDR3 DNA: TGTGCCAGCAGCCCAGACACGGCGCGCACTGAAGCTTTCTTT
CDR3 protein: CASSPDTARTEAFF
J gene: TRBJ1-1
D gene: .
clone size: many
V gene: TRBV3-1

CDR3 DNA: TGCAGCGTTGTCGGAAGTGGGGCCAACGTCCTGACTTTC
CDR3 protein: CSVVGSGANVLTF
J gene: TRBJ2-6
D gene: .
clone size: many
V gene: TRBV29-1

CDR3 DNA: TGTGCCACCAGTGAGCTCCAATCAGATACGCAGTATTTT
CDR3 protein: CATSELQSDTQYF
J gene: TRBJ2-3
D gene: .
clone size: many
V gene: TRBV24-1

CDR3 DNA: TGCAGTGCTAACCCTAACCTTTATCAAGACACTGAAGCTTTCTTT
CDR3 protein: CSANPNLYQDTEAFF
J gene: TRBJ1-1
D gene: .
clone size: many
V gene: TRBV20-1

CDR3 DNA: TGCGCCAGCAGCCAGGGGGGAGCCCCTGAAGCTTTCTTT
CDR3 protein: CASSQGGAPEAFF
J gene: TRBJ1-1
D gene: TRBD1
clone size: many
V gene: TRBV5-1

CDR3 DNA: TGCGCCAGCAGCTTGGAAGAGACCCAGTACTTC
CDR3 protein: CASSLEETQYF
J gene: TRBJ2-5
D gene: .
clone size: many
V gene: TRBV5-1

CDR3 DNA: TGTGCCAGCAGCCGCGGGACTAGCGTTACCTACGAGCAGTACTTC
CDR3 protein: CASSRGTSVTYEQYF
J gene: TRBJ2-7
D gene: TRBD2
clone size: many
V gene: TRBV7-2

CDR3 DNA: TGCAGTGCCCCAGCCGGTCAGGGACCTGAAGCTTTCTTT
CDR3 protein: CSAPAGQGPEAFF
J gene: TRBJ1-1
D gene: .
clone size: many
V gene: TRBV20-1

CDR3 DNA: TGTGCCAGCATTGGACGGCGGGGGTTGAGGGAGACCCAGTACTTC
CDR3 protein: CASIGRRGLRETQYF
J gene: TRBJ2-5
D gene: TRBD2
clone size: many
V gene: TRBV7-8

CDR3 DNA: TGCAGTGCTAGCGGACAGCCGAACACTGAAGCTTTCTTT
CDR3 protein: CSASGQPNTEAFF
J gene: TRBJ1-1
D gene: .
clone size: many
V gene: TRBV20-1

CDR3 DNA: TGTGCCAGCAGCTTTGGCCAGCAAGAGACCCAGTACTTC
CDR3 protein: CASSFGQQETQYF
J gene: TRBJ2-5
D gene: .
clone size: many
V gene: TRBV5-6

CDR3 DNA: TGCGCCAGCAGCGAACCGGGGAAATCAGTAGGGTATTTT
CDR3 protein: CASSEPGKSVGYF
J gene: TRBJ2-3
D gene: .
clone size: many
V gene: TRBV5-1

CDR3 DNA: TGTGCCAGTAGTCTTCGGGTTCCGGGGGGCCGAACAGATACGCAGTATTTT
CDR3 protein: CASSLRVPGGRTDTQYF
J gene: TRBJ2-3
D gene: .
clone size: many
V gene: TRBV19

CDR3 DNA: TGTGCCGGGTATGTAGAGGAACGCTACGAGCAGTACTTC
CDR3 protein: CAGYVEERYEQYF
J gene: TRBJ2-7
D gene: .
clone size: .
V gene: TRBV30

CDR3 DNA: TGTGCCAGCTCACCTTCCGACAGGGAGTACGAAGCTTTCTTT
CDR3 protein: CASSPSDREYEAFF
J gene: TRBJ1-1
D gene: TRBD1
clone size: many
V gene: TRBV18

CDR3 DNA: TGCGCCAGCAGAGGCACCGGGGAGCTGTTTTTT
CDR3 protein: CASRGTGELFF
J gene: TRBJ2-2
D gene: .
clone size: many
V gene: TRBV5-1

CDR3 DNA: TGTGCCATCAGTGTTCGTGCAGGAGTCGGGCAAGATACGCAGTATTTT
CDR3 protein: CAISVRAGVGQDTQYF
J gene: TRBJ2-3
D gene: .
clone size: many
V gene: TRBV10-3

CDR3 DNA: TGTGCCAGCAGTTGGGGGGCCGCGCAATTCCAAGAGACCCAGTACTTC
CDR3 protein: CASSWGAAQFQETQYF
J gene: TRBJ2-5
D gene: .
clone size: many
V gene: TRBV5-6

CDR3 DNA: TGCAGCGTTGAAAGGACAGGGCTCTCCACTGAAGCTTTCTTT
CDR3 protein: CSVERTGLSTEAFF
J gene: TRBJ1-1
D gene: TRBD1
clone size: many
V gene: TRBV29-1

CDR3 DNA: TGTGCCACCAGCAGAGAGGCATTTAACTATGGCTACACCTTC
CDR3 protein: CATSREAFNYGYTF
J gene: TRBJ1-2
D gene: .
clone size: many
V gene: TRBV15

CDR3 DNA: TGCGCCAGCAGTGAGTCTATCATCTTGGGAGCAGATACGCAGTATTTT
CDR3 protein: CASSESIILGADTQYF
J gene: TRBJ2-3
D gene: .
clone size: few
V gene: TRBV10-2

CDR3 DNA: TGTGCCATCTCGGGACAGGGGCATCAGAACACTGAAGCTTTCTTT
CDR3 protein: CAISGQGHQNTEAFF
J gene: TRBJ1-1
D gene: TRBD1
clone size: many
V gene: TRBV6-1

CDR3 DNA: TGTGCCAGCAGTGACTCCCCTACAGGGGTTAATGAAAAACTGTTTTTT
CDR3 protein: CASSDSPTGVNEKLFF
J gene: TRBJ1-4
D gene: TRBD1
clone size: many
V gene: TRBV27

CDR3 DNA: TGTGCCAGCAGCCAAACAAGCGGGAGGTCCTACAATGAGCAGTTCTTC
CDR3 protein: CASSQTSGRSYNEQFF
J gene: TRBJ2-1
D gene: TRBD2
clone size: many
V gene: TRBV3-1

CDR3 DNA: TGTGCCAGCGGTTTTGGTGGACAGTTTACCGTTAATCAGCCCCAGCATTTT
CDR3 protein: CASGFGGQFTVNQPQHF
J gene: TRBJ1-5
D gene: .
clone size: many
V gene: TRBV6-1

CDR3 DNA: TGTGCCACCACACCGAGGATCTCTGGGGCCAACGTCCTGACTTTC
CDR3 protein: CATTPRISGANVLTF
J gene: TRBJ2-6
D gene: .
clone size: many
V gene: TRBV28

CDR3 DNA: TGTGCCAGCAGTTCCCCGACCCCGGGCCCCCTGGAGCAGTACTTC
CDR3 protein: CASSSPTPGPLEQYF
J gene: TRBJ2-7
D gene: .
clone size: .
V gene: TRBV28

CDR3 DNA: TGCGCCAGCAGTATGATCGTCGGCAATCAGCCCCAGCATTTT
CDR3 protein: CASSMIVGNQPQHF
J gene: TRBJ1-5
D gene: .
clone size: many
V gene: TRBV4-1

CDR3 DNA: TGCGCCAGCAGCGAGTGGGGAAACACCATATATTTT
CDR3 protein: CASSEWGNTIYF
J gene: TRBJ1-3
D gene: .
clone size: many
V gene: TRBV5-1

CDR3 DNA: TGTGCCAGCAGCGCTCAAGTCTCCTACGAGCAGTACTTC
CDR3 protein: CASSAQVSYEQYF
J gene: TRBJ2-7
D gene: .
clone size: many
V gene: TRBV7-9

CDR3 DNA: TGCGCCAGCAGCCGGCGACTAGCGGACTACAATGAGCAGTTCTTC
CDR3 protein: CASSRRLADYNEQFF
J gene: TRBJ2-1
D gene: TRBD2
clone size: many
V gene: TRBV5-1

CDR3 DNA: TGTGCCAGCAGGTTCGCCCGGGACCATTCTGAAGCTTTCTTT
CDR3 protein: CASRFARDHSEAFF
J gene: TRBJ1-1
D gene: .
clone size: many
V gene: TRBV7-2

CDR3 DNA: TGTGCCAGCAGCTTTAGGGGCAGGGGGATGCAAGAGACCCAGTACTTC
CDR3 protein: CASSFRGRGMQETQYF
J gene: TRBJ2-5
D gene: TRBD1
clone size: many
V gene: TRBV3-1

CDR3 DNA: TGTGCCAGCAGTTTAGGGACAGGGGGCGGTCAGCCCCAGCATTTT
CDR3 protein: CASSLGTGGGQPQHF
J gene: TRBJ1-5
D gene: TRBD1
clone size: many
V gene: TRBV27